This T cell receptor beta chain was documented in a study of vaccination effects on CD4 cells after COVID-19. Study-wide context: Subjects were given two BNT162b2 or mRNA-1273 vaccine doses. General study results and limits: Just 1 of 255 vaccine-induced clones in healthy recipients was cross-reactive.

About this clone itself: Its matching antigen is unknown.

Using viral peptide pools, the ViraFEST assay grew out antigen-specific CD4+ T cells prior to sequencing. Cultured cells yielded isolated CD4+ T cells after around 10 days. The study found no prior SARS-CoV-2 infection in the vaccine recipients, who tested negative for nucleocapsid antibodies. Wells of a few million PBMC each were grown with roughly 10 IU/ml IL-2 and around 10 ug/ml peptides. IL-2 medium supplanted half the medium on days 3 and 7. Trimming shortened V by 5 bases and J by 1 base, and 10 bases separated the two germline ends. The CDR3 spans 13 residues. In germline, CDR1 is SQVTM, CDR2 ANQGSEA. Assay used: immunoSEQ multiplex PCR; TCRdb lists only in-frame clones, some missing. The sample shows over 25,000 clones, roughly two thirds of them seen only once.

This clonotype was sampled from a human donor who received a COVID-19 vaccine. The chain recombines TRBV29-1 with TRBJ2-3, with no clear D. The sample was CD4+ T cells from PBMCs cultured with SARS-CoV-2 spike peptides, taken before COVID-19 vaccination. The CDR3 sequence: CSVFSPRTDTQYF. DNA of the CDR3: TGCAGCGTTTTTTCGCCTCGCACAGATACGCAGTATTTT.